This is a list of T cell receptor beta chains from one sample in a study of blood T cell repertoires in COVID-19. TCRdb keeps only in-frame clones here, not all; method: immunoSEQ multiplex PCR. The table lists roughly 280,000 clones, 89% of them singletons. Input material: PBMCs or T cells enriched from blood (not recorded which). These receptor sequences come from a woman aged 60-70 years who had recovered from COVID-19. The CDR3 runs from the conserved cysteine through the conserved F or W. A D gene is named only where the DNA matches it firmly. Clone size is shown for a subset of rows, as once, few, many or a class of expanded clone.

once TRBJ2-2 16 TRBV3-1/TRBV3-2 - CASSQVYEGGSGELFF TGTGCCAGCAGCCAAGTGTATGAGGGAGGTTCCGGGGAGCTGTTTTTT
- TRBJ2-1 13 TRBV28 TRBD2 CASSFLAENEQFF TGTGCCAGCAGTTTCCTAGCGGAAAATGAGCAGTTCTTC
- TRBJ1-1 14 TRBV30 TRBD1 CAWRGQGRDTEAFF TGTGCCTGGAGGGGACAGGGGAGGGACACTGAAGCTTTCTTT
many TRBJ2-7 13 TRBV30 - CAWSVGRYYEQYF TGTGCCTGGAGTGTAGGGAGATACTACGAGCAGTACTTC
- TRBJ2-1 16 TRBV7-9 - CASSFSPAGSHNEQFF TGTGCCAGCAGCTTCTCGCCAGCGGGTTCTCACAATGAGCAGTTCTTC
- TRBJ2-7 12 TRBV11-1 TRBD1 CASSWTGREQYF TGTGCCAGCAGTTGGACAGGGAGGGAGCAGTACTTC
- TRBJ2-7 12 TRBV6-5 TRBD1 CASSLQGLEQYF TGTGCCAGCAGTTTACAGGGGCTCGAGCAGTACTTC
- TRBJ2-3 13 TRBV19 - CASIGGRTDTQYF TGTGCCAGTATCGGGGGACGCACAGATACGCAGTATTTT
- TRBJ2-7 13 TRBV3-1/TRBV3-2 TRBD1 CASSPGQDYEQYF TGTGCCAGCAGCCCCGGACAGGATTACGAGCAGTACTTC
- TRBJ1-2 16 TRBV28 TRBD1 CASSDTPGQGASGYTF TGTGCCAGCAGTGACACCCCGGGACAGGGGGCGTCTGGCTACACCTTC
- TRBJ2-7 14 TRBV6-5 - CASRGFGKPYEQYF TGTGCCAGCAGGGGGTTCGGGAAGCCCTACGAGCAGTACTTC
once TRBJ2-5 14 TRBV2 TRBD1 CASWDRVGGETQYF TGTGCCAGTTGGGACAGGGTCGGTGGGGAGACCCAGTACTTC
- TRBJ1-1 16 TRBV6-4 TRBD1 CASRLTGQGRWGEAFF TGTGCCAGCAGGCTAACTGGACAGGGACGCTGGGGGGAAGCTTTCTTT
few TRBJ1-6 14 TRBV7-3 - CASSLDGVNSPLHF TGTGCCAGCAGCCTAGACGGGGTGAATTCACCCCTCCACTTT
- TRBJ2-5 14 TRBV3-1/TRBV3-2 - CASSHGQGQETQYF TGTGCCAGCAGCCACGGGCAGGGGCAAGAGACCCAGTACTTC
- TRBJ2-5 16 TRBV5-1 TRBD2 CASSLSASGGKETQYF TGCGCCAGCAGCTTGTCGGCTAGCGGGGGAAAAGAGACCCAGTACTTC
- TRBJ2-1 14 TRBV2 - CASMRVLAYNEQFF TGTGCCAGCATGAGGGTTTTGGCCTACAATGAGCAGTTCTTC
- TRBJ2-2 16 TRBV7-3 TRBD2 CASSSKGLAGTGELFF TGTGCCAGCAGCTCCAAGGGACTAGCAGGGACCGGGGAGCTGTTTTTT
- TRBJ1-1 14 TRBV7-9 - CASSEQGRDTEAFF TGTGCCAGCAGCGAACAGGGTAGGGACACTGAAGCTTTCTTT
- TRBJ1-4 15 TRBV30 - CAQTLNRASNEKLFF TGTGCCCAAACCCTCAACAGGGCGAGCAATGAAAAACTGTTTTTT
once TRBJ1-5 16 TRBV5-1 - CASSLGYSDGNQPQHF TGCGCCAGCAGCTTGGGGTATAGCGATGGCAATCAGCCCCAGCATTTT
- TRBJ1-6 16 TRBV27 TRBD1 CASSSRRRDRAAQVHF TGTGCCAGCAGTTCGCGCCGCCGGGACAGGGCCGCACAGGTCCACTTT
- TRBJ1-1 15 TRBV3-1/TRBV3-2 - CASSQSGAPAAEAFF TGTGCCAGCAGCCAATCTGGGGCCCCTGCCGCTGAAGCTTTCTTT
- TRBJ1-4 15 TRBV5-4 - CASSRGGATNEKLFF TGTGCCAGCAGCCGGGGGGGGGCCACTAATGAAAAACTGTTTTTT
- TRBJ2-2 17 TRBV25-1 TRBD2 CASSERRSGRAPGELFF TGTGCCAGCAGTGAACGACGTAGCGGGAGGGCCCCGGGGGAGCTGTTTTTT
few TRBJ2-2 15 TRBV11-2 TRBD1 CASSKGQENTGELFF TGTGCCAGCAGCAAGGGACAGGAAAACACCGGGGAGCTGTTTTTT
- TRBJ1-1 15 TRBV6-6 TRBD1 CASSWGTGGTPEAFF TGTGCCAGCAGTTGGGGGACAGGGGGAACTCCTGAAGCTTTCTTT
- TRBJ2-2 14 TRBV27 - CASSRRGGTGELFF TGTGCCAGCAGTAGGAGGGGCGGCACCGGGGAGCTGTTTTTT
- TRBJ2-1 15 TRBV7-3 TRBD2 CASSSGTGNYNEQFF TGTGCCAGCAGTAGCGGGACCGGAAACTACAATGAGCAGTTCTTC
- TRBJ2-1 13 TRBV11-3 TRBD2 CASSLLAGYEQFF TGTGCCAGCAGCTTGCTAGCGGGATATGAGCAGTTCTTC
- TRBJ2-7 12 TRBV24-1 - CATSTPFGEQYF TGTGCCACCAGTACTCCCTTTGGCGAGCAGTACTTC
- TRBJ1-6 12 TRBV29-1 - CSVGAYNSPLHF TGCAGCGTTGGAGCGTATAATTCACCCCTCCACTTT
- TRBJ1-2 16 TRBV30 TRBD1 CAWSAGQVGLYYGYTF TGTGCCTGGAGTGCCGGACAGGTCGGGCTGTACTATGGCTACACCTTC
few TRBJ2-7 12 TRBV28 - CASQDSSYEQYF TGTGCCTCCCAGGACAGCTCCTACGAGCAGTACTTC
- TRBJ1-6 12 TRBV28 - CASSSGGSPLHF TGTGCCAGCAGCTCGGGGGGTTCACCCCTCCACTTT
- TRBJ2-7 13 TRBV6-5 - CASTMTANYEQYF TGTGCCAGCACTATGACAGCGAACTACGAGCAGTACTTC
- TRBJ1-2 16 TRBV28 TRBD1 CASSLVGTGVDYGYTF TGTGCCAGCAGTTTAGTCGGAACAGGGGTGGACTATGGCTACACCTTC
few TRBJ1-2 14 TRBV5-5 TRBD1 CASSLTGDPYGYTF TGTGCCAGCAGCTTGACAGGGGATCCTTATGGCTACACCTTC
- TRBJ1-6 15 TRBV7-9 - CASSLKAGHGSPLHF TGTGCCAGCAGCTTAAAGGCAGGACATGGTTCACCCCTCCACTTT
- TRBJ1-2 15 TRBV28 TRBD1 CASSPGTDALYGYTF TGTGCCAGCAGTCCAGGGACAGACGCTCTCTATGGCTACACCTTC
- TRBJ1-5 13 TRBV10-1 - CASSEDNNQPQHF TGCGCCAGCAGTGAAGACAATAATCAGCCCCAGCATTTT
once TRBJ2-5 13 TRBV18 - CASSPPSEETQYF TGTGCCAGCTCACCACCGTCAGAAGAGACCCAGTACTTC
- TRBJ2-1 14 TRBV7-6 - CASSGQGSVSEQFF TGTGCCAGCAGCGGGCAGGGAAGTGTGTCGGAGCAGTTCTTC
- TRBJ1-1 13 TRBV10-3 TRBD1 CAIRGTGFPEAFF TGTGCCATCAGGGGGACAGGGTTTCCTGAAGCTTTCTTT
- TRBJ1-3 16 TRBV7-9 - CASSSSTQFSGNTIYF TGTGCCAGCAGCTCATCGACACAATTCTCTGGAAACACCATATATTTT
few TRBJ2-6 18 TRBV7-2 TRBD2 CASSLVGLANSGANVLTF TGTGCCAGCAGCTTAGTTGGACTAGCTAACTCTGGGGCCAACGTCCTGACTTTC
- TRBJ1-5 12 TRBV29-1 - CSVGRDNQPQHF TGCAGCGTTGGTCGGGATAATCAGCCCCAGCATTTT
few TRBJ1-2 13 TRBV30 - CAWSPGFSYGYTF TGTGCCTGGAGCCCAGGGTTTTCCTATGGCTACACCTTC
- TRBJ2-7 14 TRBV21-1 - CASSKVTSNYEQYF TGTGCCAGCAGCAAAGTAACTAGTAACTACGAGCAGTACTTC
- TRBJ2-5 18 TRBV24-1 - CATSDLKRGFLATRTQYF TGTGCCACCAGTGATTTGAAGCGAGGGTTTCTTGCCACTAGGACCCAGTACTTC
once TRBJ2-5 14 TRBV3-1/TRBV3-2 - CASSQYRLQETQYF TGTGCCAGCAGCCAGTACAGGCTACAAGAGACCCAGTACTTC